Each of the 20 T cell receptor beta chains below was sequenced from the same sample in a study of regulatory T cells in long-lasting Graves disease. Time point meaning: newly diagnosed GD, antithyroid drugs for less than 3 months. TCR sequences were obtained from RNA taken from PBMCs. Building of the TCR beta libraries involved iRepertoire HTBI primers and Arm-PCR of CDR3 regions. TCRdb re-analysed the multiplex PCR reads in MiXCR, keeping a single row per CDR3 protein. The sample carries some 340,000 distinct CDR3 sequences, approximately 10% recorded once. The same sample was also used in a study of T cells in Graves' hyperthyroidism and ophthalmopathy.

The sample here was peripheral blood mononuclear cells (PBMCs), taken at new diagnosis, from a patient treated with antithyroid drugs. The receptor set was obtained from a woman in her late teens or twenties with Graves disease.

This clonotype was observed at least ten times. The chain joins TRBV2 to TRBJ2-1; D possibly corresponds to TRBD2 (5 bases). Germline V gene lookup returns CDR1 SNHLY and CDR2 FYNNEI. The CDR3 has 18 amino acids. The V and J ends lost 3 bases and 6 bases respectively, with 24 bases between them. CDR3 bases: TGTGCCAGCAGTGAGAGGTATCAAGCGGCCGTTTGGGGCAATGAGCAGTTCTTC. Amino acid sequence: CASSERYQAAVWGNEQFF.

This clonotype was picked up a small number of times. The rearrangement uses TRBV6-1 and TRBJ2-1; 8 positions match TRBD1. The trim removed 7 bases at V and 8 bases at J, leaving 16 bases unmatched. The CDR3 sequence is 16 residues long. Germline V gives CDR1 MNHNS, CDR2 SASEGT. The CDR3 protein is CASIQSGTGFEYEQFF. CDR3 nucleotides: TGTGCCAGCATCCAGAGTGGGACAGGCTTTGAATATGAGCAGTTCTTC.

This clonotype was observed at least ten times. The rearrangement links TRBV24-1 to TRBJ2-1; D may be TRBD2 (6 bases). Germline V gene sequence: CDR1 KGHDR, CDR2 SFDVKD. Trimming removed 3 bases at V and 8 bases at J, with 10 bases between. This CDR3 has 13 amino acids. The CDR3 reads CATSDTTSYEQFF. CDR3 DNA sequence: TGTGCCACCAGTGATACCACTAGCTATGAGCAGTTCTTC.

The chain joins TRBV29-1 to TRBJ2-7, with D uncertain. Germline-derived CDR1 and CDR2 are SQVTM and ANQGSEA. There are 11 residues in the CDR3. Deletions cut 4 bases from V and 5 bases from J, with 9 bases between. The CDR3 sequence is CSVVLQNEQYV. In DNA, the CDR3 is TGCAGCGTTGTCTTACAAAACGAGCAGTACGTC.

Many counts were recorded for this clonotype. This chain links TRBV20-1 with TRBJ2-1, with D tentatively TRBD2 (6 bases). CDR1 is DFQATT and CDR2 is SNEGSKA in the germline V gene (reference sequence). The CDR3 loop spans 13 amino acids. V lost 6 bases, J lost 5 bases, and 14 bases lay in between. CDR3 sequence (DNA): TGCAGTGCCCGAGCGGGCCTAAACAATGAGCAGTTCTTC. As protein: CSARAGLNNEQFF.

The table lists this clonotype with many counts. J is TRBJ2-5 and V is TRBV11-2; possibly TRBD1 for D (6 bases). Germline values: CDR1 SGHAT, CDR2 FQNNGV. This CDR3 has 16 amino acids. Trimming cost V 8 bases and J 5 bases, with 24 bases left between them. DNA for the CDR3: TGTGCCAGCCGACCACCGGGCAGGGGAGTAACGGAGACCCAGTACTTC. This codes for CASRPPGRGVTETQYF.

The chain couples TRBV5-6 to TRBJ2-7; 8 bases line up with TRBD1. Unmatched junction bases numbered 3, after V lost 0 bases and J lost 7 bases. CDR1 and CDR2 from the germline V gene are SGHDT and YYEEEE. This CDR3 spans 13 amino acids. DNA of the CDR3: TGTGCCAGCAGCTTGGGGACAGGGAGGGAGCAGTACGTC. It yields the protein CASSLGTGREQYV.

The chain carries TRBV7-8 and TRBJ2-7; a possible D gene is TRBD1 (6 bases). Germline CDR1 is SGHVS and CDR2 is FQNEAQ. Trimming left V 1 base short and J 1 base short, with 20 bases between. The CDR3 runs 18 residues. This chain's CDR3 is CASSLVPLEQGLSYEQYF. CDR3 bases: TGTGCCAGCAGCTTAGTGCCCCTGGAACAGGGATTATCCTACGAGCAGTACTTC.

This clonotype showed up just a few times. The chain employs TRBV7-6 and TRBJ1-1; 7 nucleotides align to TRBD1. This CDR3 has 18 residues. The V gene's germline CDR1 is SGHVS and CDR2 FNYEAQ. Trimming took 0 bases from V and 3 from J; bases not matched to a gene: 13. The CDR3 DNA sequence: TGTGCCAGCAGCTTAGCGAACTTAGGGGGCGGGCTTGACACTGAAGCTTTCTTT. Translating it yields CASSLANLGGGLDTEAFF.

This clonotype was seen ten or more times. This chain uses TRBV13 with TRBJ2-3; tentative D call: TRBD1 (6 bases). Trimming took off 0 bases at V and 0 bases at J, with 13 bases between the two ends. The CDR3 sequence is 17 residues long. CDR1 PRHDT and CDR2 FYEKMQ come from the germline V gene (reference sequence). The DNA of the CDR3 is TGTGCCAGCAGCTTAGGGGGGGCGGACACTAGCACAGATACGCAGTATTTT. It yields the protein CASSLGGADTSTDTQYF.

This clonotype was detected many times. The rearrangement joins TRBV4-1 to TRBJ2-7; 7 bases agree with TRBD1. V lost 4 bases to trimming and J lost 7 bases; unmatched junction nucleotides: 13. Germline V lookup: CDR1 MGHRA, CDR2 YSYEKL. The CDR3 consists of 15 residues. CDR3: CASSLVGTVPWEQYF. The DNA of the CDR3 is TGCGCCAGCAGCCTTGTCGGGACAGTCCCCTGGGAGCAGTACTTC.

The CDR3 loop reads CASAVWKGNTIYF. CDR3 nucleotides: TGTGCCAGCGCCGTTTGGAAGGGTAACACCATATATTTT. The V gene is TRBV12-3 or TRBV12-4, the J gene TRBJ1-3, with D unresolved. The CDR3 has 13 residues. Trimming removed 8 bases from V and 7 bases from J, with 15 bases in between.

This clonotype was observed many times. The CDR3, as DNA: TGTGCCAGCAGCCCGACGAGGGACAGAGAGAACACTGAAGCTTTCTTT. Translation gives CASSPTRDRENTEAFF. The J gene is TRBJ1-1, the V gene TRBV7-3; 7 bases match TRBD1. The CDR3 runs to 16 residues. CDR1 and CDR2 (germline): SGHTA, FQGTGA. Trimming at V came to 5 bases and at J to 1 base, leaving 10 bases not matched to a gene. The full variable domain, rest sourced from reference TRBV7-3 and TRBJ1-1, is GAGVSQTPSNKVTEKGKYVELRCDPISGHTALYWYRQSLGQGPEFLIYFQGTGAADDSGLPNDRFFAVRPEGSVSTLKIQRTERGDSAVYLCASSPTRDRENTEAFFGQGTRLTVV.

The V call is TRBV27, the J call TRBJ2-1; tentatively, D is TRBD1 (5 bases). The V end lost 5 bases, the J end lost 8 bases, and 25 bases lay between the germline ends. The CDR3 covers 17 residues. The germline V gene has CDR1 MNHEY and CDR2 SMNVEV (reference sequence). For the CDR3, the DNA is TGTGCCAGCAGTCCAATATCCATAACCACAGGTTGGGATGAGCAGTTCTTC. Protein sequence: CASSPISITTGWDEQFF.

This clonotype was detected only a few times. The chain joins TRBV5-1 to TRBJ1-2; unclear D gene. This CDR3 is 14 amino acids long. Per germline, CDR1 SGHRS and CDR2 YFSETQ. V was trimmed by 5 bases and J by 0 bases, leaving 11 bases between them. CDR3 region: CASSPRSANYGYTF. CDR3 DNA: TGCGCCAGCAGTCCACGTTCGGCTAACTATGGCTACACCTTC.

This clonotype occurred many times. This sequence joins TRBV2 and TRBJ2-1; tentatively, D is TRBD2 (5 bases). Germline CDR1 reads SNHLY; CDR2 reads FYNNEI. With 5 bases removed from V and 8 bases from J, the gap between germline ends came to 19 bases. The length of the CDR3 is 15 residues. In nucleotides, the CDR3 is TGTGCCAGCAGTCAACCTAGCAGTGCTAGCCATGAGCAGTTCTTC. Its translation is CASSQPSSASHEQFF.

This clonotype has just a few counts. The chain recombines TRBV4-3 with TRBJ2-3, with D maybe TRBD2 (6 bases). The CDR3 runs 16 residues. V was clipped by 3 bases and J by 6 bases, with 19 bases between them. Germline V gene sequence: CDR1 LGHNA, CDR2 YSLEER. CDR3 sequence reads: CASSQERGGTTDTQYF. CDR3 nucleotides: TGCGCCAGCAGCCAGGAAAGGGGCGGGACCACGGATACGCAGTATTTT.

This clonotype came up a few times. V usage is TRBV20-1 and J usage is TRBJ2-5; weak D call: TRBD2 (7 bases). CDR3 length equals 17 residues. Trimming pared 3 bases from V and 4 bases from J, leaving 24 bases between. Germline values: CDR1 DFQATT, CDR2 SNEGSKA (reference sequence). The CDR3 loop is CSASSGEGGSGGETQYF. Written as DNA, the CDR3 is TGCAGTGCTAGCTCAGGGGAGGGCGGGAGTGGCGGAGAGACCCAGTACTTC.

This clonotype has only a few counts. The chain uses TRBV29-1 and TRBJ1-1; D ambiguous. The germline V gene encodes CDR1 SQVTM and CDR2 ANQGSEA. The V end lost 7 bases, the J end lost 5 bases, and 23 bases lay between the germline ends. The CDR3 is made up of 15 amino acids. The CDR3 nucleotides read TGCAGCGGATTAAACTTGAATCAAGGAGGGACTGAAGCTTTCTTT. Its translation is CSGLNLNQGGTEAFF.

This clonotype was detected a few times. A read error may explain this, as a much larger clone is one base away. Here the CDR3 reads CASSPTAGGPQETQYF. CDR3 sequence (DNA): TGTGCCAGCAGCCCTACAGCGGGGGGCCCCCAAGAGACCCAGTACTTC. The chain recombines TRBV12-3 or TRBV12-4 with TRBJ2-5, with 9 bases lining up with TRBD2. V was clipped by 6 bases and J by 1 base; unmatched bases: 9. This CDR3 has 16 amino acids.